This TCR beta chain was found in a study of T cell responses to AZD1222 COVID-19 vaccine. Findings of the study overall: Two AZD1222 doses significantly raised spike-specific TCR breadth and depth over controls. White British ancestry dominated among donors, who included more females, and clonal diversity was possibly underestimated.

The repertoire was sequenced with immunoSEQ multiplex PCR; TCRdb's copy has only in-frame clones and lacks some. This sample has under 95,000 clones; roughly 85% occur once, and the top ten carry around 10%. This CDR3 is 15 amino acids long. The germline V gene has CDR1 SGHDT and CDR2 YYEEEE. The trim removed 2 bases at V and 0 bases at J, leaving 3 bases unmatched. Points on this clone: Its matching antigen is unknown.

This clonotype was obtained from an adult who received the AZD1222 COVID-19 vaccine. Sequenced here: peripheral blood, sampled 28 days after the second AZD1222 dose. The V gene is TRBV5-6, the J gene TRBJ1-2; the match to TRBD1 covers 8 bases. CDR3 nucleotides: TGTGCCAGCAGCTTTTGGGACAGGACTAACTATGGCTACACCTTC. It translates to CASSFWDRTNYGYTF.